Below are 11 T cell receptor beta chains sequenced from a single sample in a study of T cells after yellow fever vaccination. Each CDR3 protein is one row after TCRdb ran MiXCR on the 5' RACE reads. The table includes 250,000 to 400,000 distinct CDR3 sequences, over 3.5% detected once. The sample consisted of PBMCs, taken 5 days after the yellow fever booster vaccination. All receptors come from a man aged 18 to 29 who received the YFV17D yellow fever vaccine.

The table lists this clonotype with many counts. The rearrangement links TRBV3-1 to TRBJ2-1, with D hard to call. CDR3 size: 15 residues. Germline lookup yields CDR1 LGHDT and CDR2 YNNKEL (reference sequence). Trimming removed 0 bases from V and 10 bases from J, with 16 bases in between. CDR3 DNA: TGTGCCAGCAGCCAAGACAGGACGCAGTTCGGGGAGCAGTTCTTC. It specifies CASSQDRTQFGEQFF.

Only a few counts were recorded for this clonotype. The CDR3 spells CSARGEYGTGGGEQYF. CDR3 sequence (DNA): TGCAGTGCTAGAGGGGAGTATGGGACAGGGGGAGGGGAGCAGTACTTC. The chain combines TRBV20-1 with TRBJ2-7, with 11 bases identical to TRBD1. J lost 7 bases, V lost 1 base, and 12 bases had no gene match. This CDR3 is 16 amino acids long. From germline, CDR1 is DFQATT and CDR2 SNEGSKA (reference sequence).

The chain has TRBV4-2 and TRBJ2-1; 11 nucleotides align to TRBD2. J lost 6 bases, V lost 0 bases, and 4 bases had no gene match. Germline V gene sequence: CDR1 LGHNA, CDR2 YNFKEQ. The CDR3 is made up of 16 amino acids. CDR3 amino acids: CASSQDPLAGGNEQFF. Here the CDR3 DNA reads TGTGCCAGCAGCCAAGATCCCCTAGCGGGGGGCAATGAGCAGTTCTTC.

A few counts support this clonotype. The chain has TRBV6-5 and TRBJ1-4; 7 nucleotides align to TRBD1. Germline V CDR1 and CDR2: MNHEY, SVGAGI. Trimming removed 6 bases from V and 0 bases from J; junction bases left unmatched: 4. The CDR3 runs 15 residues. The CDR3 spells CASRTQGATNEKLFF. The CDR3 DNA sequence: TGTGCCAGCAGGACTCAGGGGGCAACTAATGAAAAACTGTTTTTT.

In this sample, this clonotype turned up many times. The chain couples TRBV6-6 to TRBJ1-6; 7 positions agree with TRBD1. The CDR3 sequence is 13 residues long. With 5 bases clipped from V and 7 bases from J, the junction kept 2 bases outside the gene matches. Looked up from germline, CDR1 is MNHNY and CDR2 is SVGAGI (reference sequence). DNA for the CDR3: TGTGCCAGCAGTACAGGGGCGAATTCACCCCTCCACTTT. Translation gives CASSTGANSPLHF.

The sample holds many counts of this clonotype. The chain recombines TRBV12-3 or TRBV12-4 with TRBJ1-1; possibly TRBD1 for D (6 bases). With 7 bases removed from V and 7 bases from J, the gap between germline ends came to 16 bases. The CDR3 loop spans 13 amino acids. CDR3 sequence: CASTPWGAGEAFF. CDR3 bases: TGTGCCAGCACCCCGTGGGGGGCTGGTGAAGCTTTCTTT.

This clonotype showed up just a few times. The chain has TRBV4-1 and TRBJ1-2; TRBD1 might be the D (5 bases). CDR1 is MGHRA, CDR2 YSYEKL, per germline. CDR3 size: 15 residues. Trimming removed 4 bases at V and 3 bases at J, with 15 bases between. The CDR3 coding sequence is TGCGCCAGCAGCCGGAGAGGGGAGGTCGACTATGGCTACACCTTC. Amino acid sequence: CASSRRGEVDYGYTF.

This clonotype was detected many times. The chain links TRBV20-1 to TRBJ2-2; no clear D gene. V was shortened by 6 bases and J by 4 bases, with 15 bases between the two germline ends. This CDR3 has 14 amino acids. Per the germline V gene, CDR1 is DFQATT and CDR2 is SNEGSKA (reference sequence). CDR3: CSAHPEVGTGELFF. In DNA form, the CDR3 reads TGCAGTGCCCACCCCGAGGTGGGCACCGGGGAGCTGTTTTTT.

This clonotype was counted many times. The rearrangement joins TRBV7-9 to TRBJ2-1; 9 bases line up with TRBD2. Trimming at V came to 5 bases and at J to 3 bases, leaving 5 bases not matched to a gene. The germline V gene has CDR1 SEHNR and CDR2 FQNEAQ (reference sequence). The CDR3 runs 15 residues. The CDR3 protein is CASSRAGGNYNEQFF. CDR3 sequence (DNA): TGTGCCAGCAGCAGAGCGGGGGGCAACTACAATGAGCAGTTCTTC.

Only a few counts were recorded for this clonotype. The rearrangement uses TRBV6-1 and TRBJ1-1; D remains ambiguous. The CDR3 runs 13 residues. The V end lost 6 bases, the J end lost 0 bases, and 8 bases lay between the germline ends. CDR1 and CDR2 from the germline V gene are MNHNS and SASEGT. The CDR3 loop is CASREHLNTEAFF. CDR3 sequence (DNA): TGTGCCAGCAGGGAACACCTGAACACTGAAGCTTTCTTT.

V and J are TRBV9 and TRBJ1-6; 9 bases are shared with TRBD1. V shed 2 bases and J 8 bases; nucleotides not matched to a gene: 5. The CDR3 is 15 residues long. Germline V gives CDR1 SGDLS, CDR2 YYNGEE. The CDR3 protein is CASSVETGGYSPLHF. The CDR3 DNA reads TGTGCCAGCAGCGTGGAGACAGGGGGGTATTCACCCCTCCACTTT.